The clone carrying this TCR beta chain has at least ten counts. Its antigen is currently unknown. Axillary draining lymph nodes of breast cancer patients supplied the node samples. TCRdb re-called the multiplex PCR reads through MiXCR, storing one row per CDR3 protein. The repertoire holds over 250,000 distinct CDR3 sequences, with around 31% as singletons. Germline CDR1 is SGHTA and CDR2 is FQGNSA. Losses at the gene ends were 3 bases for V and 3 bases for J; bases not matched to a gene: 6. There are 15 residues in the CDR3. The source of the sample is a study of breast tumors, draining lymph nodes, adjacent tissues. Study-wide points: Compared with lymph nodes, tumors were less diverse; compared with nontumor tissue, more. Compared with basal-like, luminal-like tumors shared significantly more repertoire with nontumor tissue.

This chain joins TRBV7-2 and TRBJ2-5; 8 positions agree with TRBD2. The sequence was obtained from a female donor with breast cancer. Some clones in this sample may be carry-over from other donors' samples. Sequencing was performed on axillary lymph node tissue. This chain's CDR3 is CASSFPGLEEETQYF. DNA for the CDR3: TGTGCCAGCAGCTTCCCGGGACTAGAAGAAGAGACCCAGTACTTC.